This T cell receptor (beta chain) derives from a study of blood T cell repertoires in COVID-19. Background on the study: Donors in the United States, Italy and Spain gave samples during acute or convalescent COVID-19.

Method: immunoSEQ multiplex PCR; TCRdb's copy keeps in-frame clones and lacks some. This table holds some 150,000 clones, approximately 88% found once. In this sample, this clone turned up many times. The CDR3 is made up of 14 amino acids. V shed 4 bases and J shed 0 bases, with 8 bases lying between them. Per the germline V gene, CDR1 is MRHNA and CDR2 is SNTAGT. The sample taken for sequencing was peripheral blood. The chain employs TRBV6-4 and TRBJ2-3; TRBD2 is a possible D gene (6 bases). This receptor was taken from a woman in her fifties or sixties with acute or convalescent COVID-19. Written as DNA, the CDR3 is TGTGCCAGCAGTGCGGGAGAAAGCACAGATACGCAGTATTTT. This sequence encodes CASSAGESTDTQYF.